At least ten counts were recorded for the clone carrying this TCR beta chain. Its target is unknown. Attachment of unique molecular identifiers was made to individual cDNA molecules. TCRdb fed the 5' RACE reads into MiXCR, producing one record per CDR3 protein. The data show fewer than 35,000 distinct CDR3 sequences, roughly 5.7% seen once. The data stem from a study of early T cells in non-severe SARS-CoV-2 infection. As for the study in general: The study sequenced bulk RNA from unsorted whole blood, with chains unpaired.

The V end was cut by 6 bases, the J end by 5 bases, with 13 bases between. Looked up from germline, CDR1 is MNHEY and CDR2 is SVGAGI. The CDR3 is 14 residues long. Study-level findings and limits: Comparison of clonotypes with VDJdb favored anti-spike CD8 responses while missing private and CD4 specificities.

This chain links TRBV6-5 with TRBJ1-4, with D possibly TRBD1 on 5 matching bases. The sample was whole blood. The origin of this receptor is an adult who was a healthcare worker with PCR-confirmed SARS-CoV-2 infection or an uninfected control (not recorded which). The CDR3 bases are TGTGCCAGCAGCAGGGACTGGCGGAATGAAAAACTGTTTTTT. Translated: CASSRDWRNEKLFF.